One and the same sample provided the 14 T cell receptor beta chains below, sequenced in a study of T cell changes during pregnancy in multiple sclerosis. Measured with immunoSEQ multiplex PCR; TCRdb has only the in-frame clones, and not every one. The sample lists approximately 51,000 clones, roughly 93% seen once, with approximately 1.9% in the top ten. The starting material was peripheral blood, obtained in the second trimester of pregnancy. These receptors came from a female donor with multiple sclerosis, enrolled in a pregnancy study.

V usage is TRBV19 and J usage is TRBJ2-5, with D maybe TRBD2 (6 bases). Trimming left V 5 bases short and J 8 bases short, with 12 bases between. There are 12 residues in the CDR3. Germline V gives CDR1 LNHDA, CDR2 SQIVND (reference sequence). CDR3 nucleotides: TGTGCCAGTAGTCTGGTCGGGAGTACCCAGTACTTC. Its protein product is CASSLVGSTQYF. Full variable domain (remainder filled in from reference TRBV19 and TRBJ2-5): DGGITQSPKYLFRKEGQNVTLSCEQNLNHDAMYWYRQDPGQGLRLIYYSQIVNDFQKGDIAEGYSVSREKKESFPLTVTSAQKNPTAFYLCASSLVGSTQYFGPGTRLLVL.

CDR3 coding DNA: TGTGCCAGCAGTTACCTACAGACTAGCGGGAGATACGAGCAGTACTTC. Translated, it gives CASSYLQTSGRYEQYF. J is TRBJ2-7 and V is TRBV6-5; 12 bases are shared with TRBD2. The junction had 6 bases not matched to a gene; V was cut back by 2 bases and J by 4 bases. Germline V CDR1 and CDR2: MNHEY, SVGAGI. This CDR3 comprises 16 residues.

The rearrangement uses TRBV28 and TRBJ1-1; D not resolved. Looked up from germline, CDR1 is MDHEN and CDR2 is SYDVKM. This CDR3 has 17 amino acids. V gave up 8 bases and J gave up 6 bases, with 28 bases separating them. In nucleotides, the CDR3 is TGTGCCAGCCAAGGGAGAGATCTTGGCGCGGATAGGTCTGAAGCTTTCTTT. Protein product: CASQGRDLGADRSEAFF. Full variable domain (outside the CDR3, taken from reference TRBV28 and TRBJ1-1): DVKVTQSSRYLVKRTGEKVFLECVQDMDHENMFWYRQDPGLGLRLIYFSYDVKMKEKGDIPEGYSVSREKKERFSLILESASTNQTSMYLCASQGRDLGADRSEAFFGQGTRLTVV.

This clone has only one observation. The chain carries TRBV21-1 and TRBJ2-3; the D call of TRBD2 is as the table states it, not checked on the DNA. TRBV21-1 is an annotated pseudogene. The CDR3 length is 13 residues. The CDR3 DNA follows: TGTGCCAGCAGCGATGGGGAGAGAGATACGCAGTATTTT. As protein: CASSDGERDTQYF.

The V call is TRBV5-1, the J call TRBJ2-7; D is perhaps TRBD1 (6 bases). V lost 1 base and J lost 5, with 13 bases in between. Germline CDR1 SGHRS, CDR2 YFSETQ. The CDR3 is 14 amino acids. Here the CDR3 reads CASSLTGLGDEQYF. The CDR3 nucleotides read TGCGCCAGCAGCTTGACAGGGCTGGGCGACGAGCAGTACTTC.

The rearrangement uses TRBV4-3 and TRBJ2-2, with 8 nucleotides matching TRBD2. Germline V CDR1 and CDR2: LGHNA, YSLEER. The CDR3 runs 16 residues. The V segment lost 3 bases and the J segment 7 bases; nucleotides outside the gene matches: 10. The CDR3 DNA reads as TGCGCCAGCAGCCAGGGGACTAGTAGTACTGACGGGGAGCTGTTTTTT. As protein: CASSQGTSSTDGELFF.

This clone was seen once. The chain couples TRBV19 to TRBJ2-1; TRBD1 might be the D (6 bases). The germline CDR1 and CDR2 sequences are LNHDA and SQIVND (reference sequence). V lost 6 bases and J 0 bases, leaving 9 bases between the germline ends. This CDR3 has 14 amino acids. The CDR3 protein is CASRDRSSYNEQFF. CDR3 sequence (DNA): TGTGCCAGTAGAGACAGGAGCTCCTACAATGAGCAGTTCTTC.

The chain links TRBV28 to TRBJ2-7; maybe TRBD1 (6 bases). This CDR3 has 17 amino acids. CDR1 and CDR2 from the germline V gene are MDHEN and SYDVKM. Trimming pared 0 bases from V and 3 bases from J, leaving 18 bases between. The CDR3 sequence is CASSLWSLIEQGYEQYF. For the CDR3, the DNA is TGTGCCAGCAGTTTATGGAGCCTTATTGAACAGGGCTACGAGCAGTACTTC.

J is TRBJ1-2 and V is TRBV28, with TRBD1 matching 7 bases. Germline V gene lookup returns CDR1 MDHEN and CDR2 SYDVKM. The CDR3 is 14 amino acids. J was trimmed by 4 bases and V by 5 bases; bases with no gene match: 7. This CDR3 is CASSLPGQRYGYTF. CDR3 nucleotide sequence: TGTGCCAGCAGTCTACCGGGACAGCGCTATGGCTACACCTTC.

This chain uses TRBV7-9 with TRBJ1-4; perhaps TRBD1 as D (5 bases). In germline, CDR1 is SEHNR, CDR2 FQNEAQ (reference sequence). The CDR3 sequence is 12 residues long. V was clipped by 4 bases and J by 14 bases, with 14 bases between them. The CDR3 loop reads CASSSGGGLLFF. The DNA for the CDR3 is TGTGCCAGCAGCTCCGGTGGGGGACTTCTGTTTTTT.

The V gene is TRBV11-2, the J gene TRBJ2-2; TRBD2 matches 8 bases. The CDR3 extends over 15 amino acids. Unmatched junction bases numbered 2, after V lost 1 base and J lost 4 bases. Germline CDR1 SGHAT, CDR2 FQNNGV. CDR3 DNA: TGTGCCAGCAGCTTAGGAGCGGGAGCCACCGGGGAGCTGTTTTTT. This translates into CASSLGAGATGELFF.

This chain connects TRBV6-6 to TRBJ1-5; 7 bases line up with TRBD1. Trimming at V came to 4 bases and at J to 14 bases, leaving 8 bases not matched to a gene. Germline-derived CDR1 and CDR2 are MNHNY and SVGAGI (reference sequence). This CDR3 region has 12 residues. CDR3 DNA: TGTGCCAGCAGTTGGTGGGACAGCCAAGAGCATTTT. Amino acids: CASSWWDSQEHF.

This chain joins TRBV6-5 and TRBJ1-5, with D unclear. Germline-derived CDR1 and CDR2 are MNHEY and SVGAGI. The CDR3 is 15 residues long. Trimming stripped 2 bases from V and 2 bases from J, with 10 bases between. CDR3 sequence: CASSYPPLGNQPQHF. CDR3 nucleotides: TGTGCCAGCAGTTACCCTCCTCTCGGCAATCAGCCCCAGCATTTT.

The rearrangement uses TRBV2 and TRBJ2-3; 12 nucleotides line up with TRBD2. The V gene end was trimmed by 3 bases and the J gene end by 6 bases; junction bases not matched to a gene: 4. The CDR3 runs to 15 residues. Per germline, CDR1 SNHLY and CDR2 FYNNEI. Here the CDR3 reads CASSDQGLAGDTQYF. CDR3 coding DNA: TGTGCCAGCAGTGATCAGGGACTAGCGGGTGATACGCAGTATTTT.